This entry describes one T cell receptor (beta chain). The data derive from a study of T cells after somatic rescue of genetic block. The assay was immunoSEQ multiplex PCR, and TCRdb's table has in-frame clones only and misses some. Of 13,000 or so clones listed, more than 65% are singletons. CDR1 and CDR2 from the germline V gene are SGHTA and FQGNSA. Trimming left V 0 bases short and J 0 bases short, with 11 bases between. The length of the CDR3 is 16 residues. This TCR was recovered from a boy aged 10-17 years. This chain connects TRBV7-2 to TRBJ1-2, with no clear D. Sequenced sample: peripheral blood mononuclear cells (PBMCs). CDR3 loop: CASSLARSASNYGYTF. The CDR3 DNA reads as TGTGCCAGCAGCTTAGCGCGGTCAGCCTCTAACTATGGCTACACCTTC.